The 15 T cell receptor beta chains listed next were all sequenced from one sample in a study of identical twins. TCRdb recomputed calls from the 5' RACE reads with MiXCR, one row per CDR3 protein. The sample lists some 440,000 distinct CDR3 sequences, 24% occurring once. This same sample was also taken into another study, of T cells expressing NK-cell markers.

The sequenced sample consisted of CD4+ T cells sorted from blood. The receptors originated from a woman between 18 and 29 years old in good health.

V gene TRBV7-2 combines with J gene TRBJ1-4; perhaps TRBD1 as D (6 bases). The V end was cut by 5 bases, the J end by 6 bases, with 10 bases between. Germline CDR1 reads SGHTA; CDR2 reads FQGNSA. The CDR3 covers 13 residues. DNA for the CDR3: TGTGCCAGCAGCCACAGACAGGATGAAAAACTGTTTTTT. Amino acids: CASSHRQDEKLFF.

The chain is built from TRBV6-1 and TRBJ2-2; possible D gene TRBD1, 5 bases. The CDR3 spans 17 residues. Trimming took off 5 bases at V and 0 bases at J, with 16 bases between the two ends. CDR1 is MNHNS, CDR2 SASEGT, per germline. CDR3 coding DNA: TGTGCCAGCAGTCGCGCTCACAGGATCGCGAACACCGGGGAGCTGTTTTTT. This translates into CASSRAHRIANTGELFF.

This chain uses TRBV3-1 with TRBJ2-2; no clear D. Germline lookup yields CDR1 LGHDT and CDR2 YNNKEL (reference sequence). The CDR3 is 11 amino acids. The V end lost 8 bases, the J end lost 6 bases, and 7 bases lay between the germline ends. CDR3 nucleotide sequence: TGTGCCAGCGCCCGCGCCGGGGAGCTGTTTTTT. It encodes CASARAGELFF.

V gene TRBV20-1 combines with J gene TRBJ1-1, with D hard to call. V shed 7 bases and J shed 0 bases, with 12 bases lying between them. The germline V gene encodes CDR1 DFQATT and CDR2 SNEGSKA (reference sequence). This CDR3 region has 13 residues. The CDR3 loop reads CSGGRGMNTEAFF. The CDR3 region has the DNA TGCAGTGGAGGTCGGGGAATGAACACTGAAGCTTTCTTT.

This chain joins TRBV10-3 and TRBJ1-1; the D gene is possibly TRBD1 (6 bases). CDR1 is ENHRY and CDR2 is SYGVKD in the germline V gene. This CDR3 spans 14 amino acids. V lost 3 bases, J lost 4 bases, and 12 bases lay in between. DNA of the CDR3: TGTGCCATCAGTGAAGGGGGTACGAGCACTGAAGCTTTCTTT. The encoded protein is CAISEGGTSTEAFF.

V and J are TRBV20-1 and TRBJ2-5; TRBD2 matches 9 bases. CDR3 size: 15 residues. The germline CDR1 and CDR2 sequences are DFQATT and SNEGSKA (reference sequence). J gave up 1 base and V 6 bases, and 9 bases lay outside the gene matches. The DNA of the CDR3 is TGCAGTGCGCGGGGTGCGGGAGGGGGCCAAGAGACCCAGTACTTC. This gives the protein CSARGAGGGQETQYF.

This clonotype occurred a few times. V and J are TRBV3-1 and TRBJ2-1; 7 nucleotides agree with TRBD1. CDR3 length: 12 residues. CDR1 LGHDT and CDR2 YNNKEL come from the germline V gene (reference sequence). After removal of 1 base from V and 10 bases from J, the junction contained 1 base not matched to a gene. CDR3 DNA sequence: TGTGCCAGCAGCCAAGTGGGACAGGAGCAGTTCTTC. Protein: CASSQVGQEQFF.

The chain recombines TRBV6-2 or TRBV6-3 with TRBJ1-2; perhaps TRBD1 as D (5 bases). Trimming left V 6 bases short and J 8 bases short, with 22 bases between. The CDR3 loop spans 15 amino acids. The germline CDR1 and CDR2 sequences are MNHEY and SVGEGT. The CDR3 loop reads CASRGPGGPQKGYTF. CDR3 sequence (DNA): TGTGCCAGCAGGGGGCCGGGAGGGCCCCAAAAGGGCTACACCTTC.

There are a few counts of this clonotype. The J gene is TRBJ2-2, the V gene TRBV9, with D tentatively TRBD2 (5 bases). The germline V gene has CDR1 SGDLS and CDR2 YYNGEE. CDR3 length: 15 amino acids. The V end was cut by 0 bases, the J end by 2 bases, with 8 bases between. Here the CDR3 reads CASSVEASNTGELFF. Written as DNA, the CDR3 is TGTGCCAGCAGCGTAGAAGCTAGCAACACCGGGGAGCTGTTTTTT.

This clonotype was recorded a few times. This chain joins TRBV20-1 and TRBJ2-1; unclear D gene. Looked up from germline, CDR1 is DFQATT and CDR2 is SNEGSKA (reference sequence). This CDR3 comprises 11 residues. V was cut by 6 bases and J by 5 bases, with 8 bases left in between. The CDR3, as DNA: TGCAGTGCCAGGTCGAACAATGAGCAGTTCTTC. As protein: CSARSNNEQFF.

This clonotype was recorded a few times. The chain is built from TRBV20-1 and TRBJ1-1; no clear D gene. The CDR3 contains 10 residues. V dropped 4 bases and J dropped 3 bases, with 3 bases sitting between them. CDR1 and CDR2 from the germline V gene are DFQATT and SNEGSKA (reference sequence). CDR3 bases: TGCAGTGCTACCCACACTGAAGCTTTCTTT. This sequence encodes CSATHTEAFF.

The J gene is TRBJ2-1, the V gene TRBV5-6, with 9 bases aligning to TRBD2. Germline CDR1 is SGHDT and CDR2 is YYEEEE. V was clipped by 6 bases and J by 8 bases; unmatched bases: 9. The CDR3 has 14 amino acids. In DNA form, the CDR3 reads TGTGCCAGCACCCTAGCGGGGCCCATCTATGAGCAGTTCTTC. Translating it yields CASTLAGPIYEQFF. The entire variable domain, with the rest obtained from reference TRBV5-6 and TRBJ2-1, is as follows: DAGVTQSPTHLIKTRGQQVTLRCSPKSGHDTVSWYQQALGQGPQFIFQYYEEEERQRGNFPDRFSGHQFPNYSSELNVNALLLGDSALYLCASTLAGPIYEQFFGPGTRLTVL.

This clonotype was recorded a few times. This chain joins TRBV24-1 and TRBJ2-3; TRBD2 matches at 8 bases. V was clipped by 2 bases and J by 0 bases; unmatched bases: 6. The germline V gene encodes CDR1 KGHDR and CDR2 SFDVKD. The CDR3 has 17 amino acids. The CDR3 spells CATSDYGTSGSTDTQYF. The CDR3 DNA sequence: TGTGCCACCAGTGATTACGGGACTAGTGGTAGCACAGATACGCAGTATTTT.

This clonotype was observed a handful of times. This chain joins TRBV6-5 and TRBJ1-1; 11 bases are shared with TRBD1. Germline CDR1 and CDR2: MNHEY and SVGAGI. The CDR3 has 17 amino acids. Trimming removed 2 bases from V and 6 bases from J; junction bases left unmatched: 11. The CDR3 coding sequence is TGTGCCAGCAGTTACATGGACAGGGGGCCTGGTGGAGCTGAAGCTTTCTTT. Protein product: CASSYMDRGPGGAEAFF.

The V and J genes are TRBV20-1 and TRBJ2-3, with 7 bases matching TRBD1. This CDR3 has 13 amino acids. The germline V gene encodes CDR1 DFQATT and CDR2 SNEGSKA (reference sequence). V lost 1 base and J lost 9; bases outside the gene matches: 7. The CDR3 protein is CSARGDSARTQYF. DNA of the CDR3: TGCAGTGCTAGAGGGGACAGTGCCCGGACGCAGTATTTT.